A selection of T cell receptor beta chains follows, all from one sample in a study of T cells after posttransplantation cyclophosphamide. The protocol was immunoSEQ multiplex PCR, while the TCRdb copy is restricted to in-frame clones and leaves out a portion. Among 3,400 or so clones listed, about 95% were seen once. Sequences were obtained from naive CD8+ T cells sorted from PBMCs. Every receptor here comes from a woman aged 45-60 years in good health and a related stem cell transplant donor. The CDR3 runs from the conserved cysteine through the conserved F or W. A D gene is named only where the DNA matches it firmly. Size tells how often a clone was seen (once, few, many) or the class of an expanded clone, and some rows leave it out.

clone_size j_call v_call d_call cdr3_nt cdr3_aa
- TRBJ2-6 TRBV27 - TGTGCCAGCACCCCCGGGGGAATTGGCTCTGGGGCCAACGTCCTGACTTTC CASTPGGIGSGANVLTF
- TRBJ2-1 TRBV19 - TGTGCCAGTAGTCCCTCCCTCGCGGGGCTCTACAATGAGCAGTTCTTC CASSPSLAGLYNEQFF
- TRBJ1-5 TRBV27 TRBD1 TGTGCCAGCAGTCCATTTTCCGGGACAGGTAATCAGCCCCAGCATTTT CASSPFSGTGNQPQHF
- TRBJ1-2 TRBV27 - TGTGCCAGCAGTTTAATCCCTCAGGACTATGGCTACACCTTC CASSLIPQDYGYTF
- TRBJ2-7 TRBV4-3 TRBD1 TGCGCCAGCAGCCAAGAGACGGGACAGGGCTACGAGCAGTACTTC CASSQETGQGYEQYF
- TRBJ1-4 TRBV9 - TGTGCCAGCAGCGTAGAGGGGGATATACTGTTTTTT CASSVEGDILFF
- TRBJ2-1 TRBV11-1 - TGTGCCAGCACCTTTAGCTTTGGGAGCTCCTACAATGAGCAGTTCTTC CASTFSFGSSYNEQFF
- TRBJ2-2 TRBV13 - TGTGCCAGTTGGACAGATACCAACACCGGGGAGCTGTTTTTT CASWTDTNTGELFF
- TRBJ1-3 TRBV9 - TGTGCCAGCAGCGCCCCACGGGAGGACAGAACTGGAAACACCATATATTTT CASSAPREDRTGNTIYF
- TRBJ2-7 TRBV6-6 - TGTGCCAGCAGTTACGGGACACTTACCTACGAGCAGTACTTC CASSYGTLTYEQYF
- TRBJ1-1 TRBV9 TRBD1 TGTGCCAGCAGCGTAGGGACAGGGGATGACACTGAAGCTTTCTTT CASSVGTGDDTEAFF
- TRBJ1-5 TRBV30 - TGTGCCTGGAAGGAACAGGGCACCCAGCCCCAGCATTTT CAWKEQGTQPQHF
- TRBJ2-7 TRBV6-1 - TGTGCCAGCAGTGAAGAGGGGGGGCTCTACGAGCAGTACTTC CASSEEGGLYEQYF
- TRBJ1-1 TRBV9 TRBD1 TGTGCCAGCAGCGGCCTTGGGACAGAGATGAACCCTGAAGCTTTCTTT CASSGLGTEMNPEAFF
- TRBJ2-2 TRBV30 - TGTGCCTGGAGTGTAACCGAAGAGGGTTTTTCCGGGGAGCTGTTTTTT CAWSVTEEGFSGELFF
- TRBJ2-3 TRBV9 TRBD2 TGTGCCAGCAGCGATAACCTAGCGGAATCCTTCACAGATACGCAGTATTTT CASSDNLAESFTDTQYF
- TRBJ2-1 TRBV13 TRBD2 TGTGCCAGCAGCCTGGGACTAGCGAAAAACTACAATGAGCAGTTCTTC CASSLGLAKNYNEQFF
- TRBJ1-2 TRBV9 - TGTGCCAGCAGCGTTGGACACAAGAACTATGGCTACACCTTC CASSVGHKNYGYTF
- TRBJ2-6 TRBV7-2 - TGTGCCAGCAGCTTAGTAGGGGCCACACTCTGGTCGGCCAACGTCCTGACTTTC CASSLVGATLWSANVLTF
once TRBJ1-3 TRBV7-3 - TGTGCCAGCAGTTCGTCGGGCTCTGGAAACACCATATATTTT CASSSSGSGNTIYF
- TRBJ2-1 TRBV27 TRBD1 TGTGCCAGCAGCCCGACAGGGGTGACCCCTCAGTTCTTC CASSPTGVTPQFF
- TRBJ2-1 TRBV11-2 TRBD2 TGTGCCAGCAGCGATTCTAGCGGGAGGGCCTACAATGAGCAGTTCTTC CASSDSSGRAYNEQFF
once TRBJ1-2 TRBV27 - TGTGCCAGCAGACCACAGGCGTCCCTCTATGGCTACACCTTC CASRPQASLYGYTF
- TRBJ2-7 TRBV11-2 - TGTGCCAGCAGCTTAGAAGGGGCAGTCCATCGCCTAGGCGAGCAGTACTTC CASSLEGAVHRLGEQYF
- TRBJ2-7 TRBV11-1 TRBD2 TGTGCCAGCAGCTTAATGGGGGGGGAAGACGAGCAGTACTTC CASSLMGGEDEQYF
once TRBJ2-7 TRBV5-4 - TGTGCCAGCAGCTTGGACAGAAACGAGCAGTACTTC CASSLDRNEQYF
- TRBJ2-5 TRBV7-9 TRBD2 TGTGCGACCGGGAGGGTAGCGGGGCTTAAAGAGACCCAGTACTTC CATGRVAGLKETQYF
- TRBJ2-3 TRBV7-9 - TGTGCCAGCAGCCCACCAAAAGGCCATGGAGCAGATACGCAGTATTTT CASSPPKGHGADTQYF
- TRBJ2-3 TRBV5-8 - TGTGCCAGCAGCTTGTTTGGGGACATAACAGATACGCAGTATTTT CASSLFGDITDTQYF
- TRBJ2-7 TRBV11-2 TRBD1 TGTGCCAGCAGCTTATCGGTGGGGACAGAGTACGAGCAGTACTTC CASSLSVGTEYEQYF
- TRBJ2-2 TRBV28 - TGTGCCAGCAGTTTATTACTGGGCCCGAACACCGGGGAGCTGTTTTTT CASSLLLGPNTGELFF
- TRBJ1-5 TRBV15 - TGTGCCACCAGCCTCGACAGGTTCGCAAATCAGCCCCAGCATTTT CATSLDRFANQPQHF
- TRBJ2-7 TRBV6-6 - TGTGCCAGCGTTCAAACTGGGAGTGAGCAGTACTTC CASVQTGSEQYF
- TRBJ2-3 TRBV12-5 - TGTGCTAGTGGTTTCTCGACCCCCGGAGACACAGATACGCAGTATTTT CASGFSTPGDTDTQYF
- TRBJ2-5 TRBV9 TRBD2 TGTGCCAGCAGCGTAGGGGGGGGGTTCCAAGAGACCCAGTACTTC CASSVGGGFQETQYF
- TRBJ1-1 TRBV14 TRBD1 TGTGCCAGCAGCCAAGAGAGGACAGGTTTTAAGAATACTGAAGCTTTCTTT CASSQERTGFKNTEAFF
once TRBJ1-3 TRBV28 - TGTGCCAGCAGTTGGACTTTAACTGGAAACACCATATATTTT CASSWTLTGNTIYF
- TRBJ2-3 TRBV27 TRBD2 TGTGCCAGCAGTGTAGCGGGGGCGCAGTATTTT CASSVAGAQYF
- TRBJ2-7 TRBV9 TRBD1 TGTGCCAGCAGCGCGACAGGGTGGGGCTACGAGCAGTACTTC CASSATGWGYEQYF
- TRBJ2-7 TRBV5-5 TRBD2 TGTGCCAGCAGCTTGGAGGCTAGCGGGAGTAGGTACGAGCAGTACTTC CASSLEASGSRYEQYF
- TRBJ1-2 TRBV29-1 - TGCAGCGTACCCCTGGGGGGGGGTCCTGGGAACTATGGCTACACCTTC CSVPLGGGPGNYGYTF
- TRBJ1-5 TRBV6-6 - TGTGCCAGCAGGGCCGATCAGCCCCAGCATTTT CASRADQPQHF